Only a few counts were recorded for the clone carrying this TCR beta chain. Germline V gene lookup returns CDR1 LNHDA and CDR2 SQIVND (reference sequence). The CDR3 totals 13 residues. Trimming took 6 bases from V and 4 from J, leaving 13 bases between them. In terms of age and location, participants ranged from roughly 18 to 90 years and lived in about two dozen US areas. Membership in each cohort depended on participant-reported clinical history. Clones were sequenced by immunoSEQ multiplex PCR, and TCRdb holds only the in-frame ones, with some missing. This table has 300,000 to 350,000 clones, 75% to 90% appearing once. This sample was included in a study of blood T cell repertoires in COVID-19. As for the study in general: Some COVID-19 samples were acute and others convalescent; all came from the United States, Italy and Spain.

The sequence derives from a young man who had recovered from COVID-19. The sequencing input was PBMCs or T cells enriched from blood (not recorded which). This chain links TRBV19 with TRBJ2-7, with D possibly matching TRBD1 (6 bases). CDR3 nucleotide sequence: TGTGCCAGTAGGAGGACAGCTTCATACGAGCAGTACTTC. Translation: CASRRTASYEQYF.